This T cell receptor beta chain was recovered during a study of chemoradiotherapy in HPV16-positive cancers. Only in-frame clones appear in the TCRdb table, and some are missing; sequencing was by immunoSEQ multiplex PCR. The profile shows about 67,000 clones, roughly 90% of them singletons. This CDR3 comprises 16 residues. Germline V lookup: CDR1 SGHDN, CDR2 FVKESK. Trimming removed 3 bases at V and 8 bases at J, with 19 bases between. The origin of this receptor is a human donor with HPV-associated anogenital cancer. The source was blood, collected from a patient who underwent chemoradiotherapy. V gene TRBV14 combines with J gene TRBJ2-2, with a possible D match to TRBD1 (6 bases). The CDR3 nucleotides read TGTGCCAGCAGCCACCCCGGACAGAACCTCGCGGGGGAGCTGTTTTTT. It codes for CASSHPGQNLAGELFF.